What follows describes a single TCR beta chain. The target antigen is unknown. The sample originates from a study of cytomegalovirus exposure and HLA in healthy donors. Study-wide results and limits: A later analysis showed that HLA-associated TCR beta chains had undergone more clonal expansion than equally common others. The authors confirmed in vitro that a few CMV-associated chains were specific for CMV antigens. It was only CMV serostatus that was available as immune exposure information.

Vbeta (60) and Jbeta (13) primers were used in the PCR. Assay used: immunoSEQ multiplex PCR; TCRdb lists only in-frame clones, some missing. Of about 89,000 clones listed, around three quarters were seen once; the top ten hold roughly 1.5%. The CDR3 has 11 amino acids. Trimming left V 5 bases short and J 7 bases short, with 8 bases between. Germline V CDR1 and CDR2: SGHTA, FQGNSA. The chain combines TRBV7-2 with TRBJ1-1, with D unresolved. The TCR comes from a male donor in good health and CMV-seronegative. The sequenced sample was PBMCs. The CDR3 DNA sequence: TGTGCCAGCAGCCCCCGCGTTGAAGCTTTCTTT. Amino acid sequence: CASSPRVEAFF.